This T cell receptor (beta chain) was sequenced for a study of blood T cell repertoires in COVID-19. CDR1 and CDR2 (germline): SGHAT, FQNNGV. The trim removed 6 bases at V and 0 bases at J, leaving 5 bases unmatched. This CDR3 is built from 15 residues. Assay used: immunoSEQ multiplex PCR; TCRdb lists only in-frame clones, some missing. The sample carries about 200,000 clones, roughly 76% recorded once. The chain links TRBV11-2 to TRBJ1-3; 7 bases align to TRBD1. The TCR comes from a human donor in a cohort sampled during active COVID-19. The source material was peripheral blood. CDR3 bases: TGTGCCAGCAGTCCCAACAGGGGCTCTGGAAACACCATATATTTT. It translates to CASSPNRGSGNTIYF.